The rows below give T cell receptor beta chains drawn from one sample of a study of blood T cells in healthy people across ages. TCRdb re-called the 5' RACE reads through MiXCR, storing one row per CDR3 protein. The sample consists of about 580,000 distinct CDR3 sequences, 47% of them appearing once. The sequencing sample was made of blood. These receptors all stem from an elderly man in good health. Both conserved end residues are part of each CDR3. Fields, in order: clone size, D gene, J gene, V gene, CDR3 DNA, CDR3 protein. A D gene is named only where the DNA matches it firmly. Clone size appears in some rows only: once, few, many, or a class for an expanded clone.

>-|-|TRBJ2-3|TRBV24-1
TGTGCCACCATGACGGGGCGCACAGATACGCAGTATTTT
CATMTGRTDTQYF
>few|TRBD1|TRBJ2-4|TRBV5-1
TGCGCCAGCAGCTTGTCGTCCGGGACAGGGGCCCGGGAGTACTTC
CASSLSSGTGAREYF
>few|-|TRBJ1-1|TRBV20-1
TGCAGTGCTAGACAATCGGGGGTCTCGAACACTGAAGCTTTCTTT
CSARQSGVSNTEAFF
>-|-|TRBJ2-7|TRBV5-1
TGCGCCAGCAGCATTAGACAGGACGAGCAGTACTTC
CASSIRQDEQYF
>-|-|TRBJ1-1|TRBV20-1
TGCAGTGCTAGAGTCTCCAGCACTGAAGCTTTCTTT
CSARVSSTEAFF
>few|TRBD1|TRBJ2-7|TRBV6-2/TRBV6-3
TGTGCCAGCAGCCGCAGTACCGGGACAGGGCGTTACGAGCAGTACTTC
CASSRSTGTGRYEQYF
>few|TRBD2|TRBJ2-7|TRBV20-1
TGCAGTGCTGTCGACCCCCGGACTAGCGGGGGTGGCTACGAGCAGTACTTC
CSAVDPRTSGGGYEQYF
>-|-|TRBJ2-2|TRBV11-3
TGTGCCAGCAGCTCCTACCCCCGGGGCACCGGGGAGCTGTTTTTT
CASSSYPRGTGELFF
>once|TRBD2|TRBJ2-2|TRBV6-1
TGTGCCAGCATTCGGAGTGGGGGGGATACCGGGGAGCTGTTTTTT
CASIRSGGDTGELFF
>-|-|TRBJ2-5|TRBV7-2
TGTGCCAGCAGAGACCGGGACACGGCGGGAGAGACCCAGTACTTC
CASRDRDTAGETQYF
>-|-|TRBJ1-1|TRBV6-1
TGTGCCAGCAGATTCCTTCCAGGCGCCGGGACTAACACTGAAGCTTTCTTT
CASRFLPGAGTNTEAFF
>few|-|TRBJ2-1|TRBV24-1
TGTGCCACCAGTGATGAGAACGGGTGGGGCAATGAGCAGTTCTTC
CATSDENGWGNEQFF
>few|-|TRBJ2-7|TRBV3-1
TGTGCCAGCAGCCAATGGGGCCAGGACGAGCAGTACTTC
CASSQWGQDEQYF
>-|-|TRBJ2-6|TRBV5-1
TGCGCCAGCAGCTTGTTCAGACCGAACTCTGGGGCCAACGTCCTGACTTTC
CASSLFRPNSGANVLTF